This T cell receptor beta chain is drawn from a study of blood T cell repertoires in COVID-19. Generated by immunoSEQ multiplex PCR, the TCRdb table keeps only in-frame clones and is missing some. Of about 29,000 clones detected, under 85% appear once; the ten largest clones hold about 8%. V dropped 1 base and J dropped 5; count of bases not matched to a gene: 5. This CDR3 is 15 amino acids long. From germline, CDR1 is SGHTA and CDR2 FQGNSA. The sample comprised peripheral blood. The clonotype comes from a woman aged 70-85 years with active or convalescent COVID-19. J is TRBJ1-5 and V is TRBV7-2, with 7 bases matching TRBD1. CDR3 sequence: CASSLETGPHQPQHF. CDR3 in DNA: TGTGCCAGCAGCTTAGAGACAGGGCCCCATCAGCCCCAGCATTTT.